Shown below are 3 T cell receptor beta chains from a single sample sequenced in a study of vaccination and CD4 T cells after COVID-19. Treatment meaning: approximately nine-day PBMC culture with coronavirus spike peptide pools or control peptides (ViraFEST assay). Their antigens are not known. Cultured CD4+ T-cell DNA underwent Oncomine TCR Beta short-read sequencing. TCRdb re-called the PCR reads through MiXCR, storing one row per CDR3 protein. The sample records 11,000 to 15,000 distinct CDR3 sequences, approximately 58% being singletons. The sequenced material came from CD4+ T cells from blood, cultured in vitro. The receptor set was obtained from a human donor who had recovered from COVID-19.

This chain joins TRBV25-1 and TRBJ1-2; no clear D gene. Germline V gene data show CDR1 as MGHDK and CDR2 as SYGVNS. Trimming shortened V by 3 bases and J by 8 bases, and 10 bases separated the two germline ends. This CDR3 is 12 amino acids long. The CDR3 nucleotides are TGTGCCAGCAGTGATCCAGTTGCAGGCTACACCTTC. Protein sequence: CASSDPVAGYTF.

The chain uses TRBV7-3 and TRBJ1-2, with 7 bases that match TRBD1. There are 13 residues in the CDR3. Germline CDR1 SGHTA, CDR2 FQGTGA. Trimming took 5 bases from V and 2 from J; bases not matched to a gene: 2. The CDR3 coding sequence is TGTGCCAGCAGCCAGGGGGGCAACTATGGCTACACCTTC. Translation: CASSQGGNYGYTF.

The chain employs TRBV7-9 and TRBJ1-1, with 7 bases matching TRBD1. V lost 5 bases, J lost 0 bases, and 0 bases stayed unmatched. Germline values: CDR1 SEHNR, CDR2 FQNEAQ (reference sequence). The CDR3 is made up of 13 amino acids. For the CDR3, the DNA is TGTGCCAGCAGCGGGACAGTGAACACTGAAGCTTTCTTT. This sequence encodes CASSGTVNTEAFF.